This T cell receptor beta chain was identified in a study of cytomegalovirus exposure and HLA in healthy donors. On the study more broadly: Membership in the Caucasian-associated ancestry cluster was found for 81% of nearly 400 genotyped donors.

Primers: 60 Vbeta forward and 13 Jbeta reverse. Clones were read by immunoSEQ multiplex PCR, and TCRdb kept only the in-frame ones, dropping some. The sample has about 300,000 clones, more than 80% seen once. A remark on this clone: Its antigen is still unknown.

Study-level findings and limits: HLA-A and HLA-B allele assignments for most subjects were reportedly predicted accurately using TCR beta sequences. Among TCR beta chains of equal frequency, HLA-associated ones were more clonally expanded in a later analysis. In a later analysis, a missense DCLRE1C variant was linked to TCR beta V- and J-gene trimming.

Germline assignment: CDR1 SGHAT and CDR2 FQNNGV. The junction had 6 bases not matched to a gene; V was cut back by 2 bases and J by 10 bases. The CDR3 spans 14 residues. The clonotype comes from a middle-aged man in good health and CMV-seropositive. Sequenced sample: PBMCs. J is TRBJ1-4 and V is TRBV11-2, with 8 positions matching TRBD1. This CDR3 is CASSLLGQERKLFF. The CDR3 nucleotides read TGTGCCAGCAGCTTATTGGGACAGGAGAGAAAACTGTTTTTT.